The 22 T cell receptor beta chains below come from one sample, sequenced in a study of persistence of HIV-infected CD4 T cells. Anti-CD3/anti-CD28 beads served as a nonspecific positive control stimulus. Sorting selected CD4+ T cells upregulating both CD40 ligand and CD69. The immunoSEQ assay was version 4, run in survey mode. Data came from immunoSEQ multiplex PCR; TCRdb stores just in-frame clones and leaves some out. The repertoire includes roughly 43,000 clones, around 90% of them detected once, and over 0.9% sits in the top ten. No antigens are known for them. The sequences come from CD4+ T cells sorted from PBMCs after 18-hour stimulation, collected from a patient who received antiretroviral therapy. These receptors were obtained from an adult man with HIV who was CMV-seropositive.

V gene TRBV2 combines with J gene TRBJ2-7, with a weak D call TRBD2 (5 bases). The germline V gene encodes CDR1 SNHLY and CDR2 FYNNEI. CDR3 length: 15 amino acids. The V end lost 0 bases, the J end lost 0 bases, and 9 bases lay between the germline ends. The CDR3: CASSEAVGSSYEQYF. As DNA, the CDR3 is TGTGCCAGCAGTGAAGCGGTAGGGAGCTCCTACGAGCAGTACTTC.

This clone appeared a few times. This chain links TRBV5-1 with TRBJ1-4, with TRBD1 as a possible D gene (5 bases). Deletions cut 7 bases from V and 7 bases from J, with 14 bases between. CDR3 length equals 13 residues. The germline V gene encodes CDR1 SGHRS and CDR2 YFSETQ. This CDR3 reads CASREGRGEKLFF. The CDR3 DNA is TGCGCCAGCCGGGAGGGACGAGGTGAAAAACTGTTTTTT. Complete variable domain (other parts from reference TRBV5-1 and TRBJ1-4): KAGVTQTPRYLIKTRGQQVTLSCSPISGHRSVSWYQQTPGQGLQFLFEYFSETQRNKGNFPGRFSGRQFSNSRSEMNVSTLELGDSALYLCASREGRGEKLFFGSGTQLSVL.

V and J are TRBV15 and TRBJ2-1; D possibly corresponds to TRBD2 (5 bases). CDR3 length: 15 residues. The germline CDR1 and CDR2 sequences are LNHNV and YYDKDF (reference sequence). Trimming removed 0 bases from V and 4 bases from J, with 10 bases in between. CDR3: CATSRDPGRYNEQFF. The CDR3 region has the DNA TGTGCCACCAGCAGAGATCCGGGAAGGTACAATGAGCAGTTCTTC.

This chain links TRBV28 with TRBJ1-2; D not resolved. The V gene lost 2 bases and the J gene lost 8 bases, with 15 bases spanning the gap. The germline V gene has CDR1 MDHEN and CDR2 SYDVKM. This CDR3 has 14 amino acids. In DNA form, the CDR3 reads TGTGCCAGCAGTTTAACCCTCCGAGGAATAGGCTACACCTTC. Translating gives CASSLTLRGIGYTF.

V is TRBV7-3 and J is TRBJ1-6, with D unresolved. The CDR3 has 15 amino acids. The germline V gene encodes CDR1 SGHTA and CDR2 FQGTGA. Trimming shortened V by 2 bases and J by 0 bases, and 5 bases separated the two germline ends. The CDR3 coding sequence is TGTGCCAGCAGCTTAGACGTCTCCTATAATTCACCCCTCCACTTT. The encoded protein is CASSLDVSYNSPLHF.

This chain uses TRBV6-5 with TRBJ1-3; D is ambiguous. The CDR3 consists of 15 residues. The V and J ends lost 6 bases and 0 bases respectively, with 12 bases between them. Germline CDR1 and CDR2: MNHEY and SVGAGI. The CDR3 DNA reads TGTGCCAGCAGCCAAGGACGGAGCTCTGGAAACACCATATATTTT. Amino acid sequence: CASSQGRSSGNTIYF.

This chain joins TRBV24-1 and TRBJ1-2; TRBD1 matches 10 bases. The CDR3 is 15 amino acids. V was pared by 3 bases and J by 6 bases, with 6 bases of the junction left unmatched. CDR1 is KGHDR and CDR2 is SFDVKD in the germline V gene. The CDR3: CATSDPSGQGDGYTF. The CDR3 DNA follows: TGTGCCACCAGTGATCCCTCAGGACAGGGGGATGGCTACACCTTC.

The CDR3 here is CASAGQGRTGELFF. The CDR3, as DNA: TGTGCCAGCGCCGGACAGGGGCGCACCGGGGAGCTGTTTTTT. The chain is built from TRBV19 and TRBJ2-2; 9 nucleotides agree with TRBD1. Germline CDR1 LNHDA, CDR2 SQIVND (reference sequence). After removal of 9 bases from V and 4 bases from J, the junction contained 6 bases not matched to a gene. There are 14 residues in the CDR3. Combining the CDR3 with reference TRBV19 and TRBJ2-2 gives the whole variable domain DGGITQSPKYLFRKEGQNVTLSCEQNLNHDAMYWYRQDPGQGLRLIYYSQIVNDFQKGDIAEGYSVSREKKESFPLTVTSAQKNPTAFYLCASAGQGRTGELFFGEGSRLTVL.

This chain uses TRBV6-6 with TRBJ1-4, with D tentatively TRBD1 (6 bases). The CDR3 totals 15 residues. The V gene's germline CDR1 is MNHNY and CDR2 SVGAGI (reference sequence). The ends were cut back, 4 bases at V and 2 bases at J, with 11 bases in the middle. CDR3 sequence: CASSSTGMTNEKLFF. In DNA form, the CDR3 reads TGTGCCAGCAGTTCAACAGGGATGACTAATGAAAAACTGTTTTTT.

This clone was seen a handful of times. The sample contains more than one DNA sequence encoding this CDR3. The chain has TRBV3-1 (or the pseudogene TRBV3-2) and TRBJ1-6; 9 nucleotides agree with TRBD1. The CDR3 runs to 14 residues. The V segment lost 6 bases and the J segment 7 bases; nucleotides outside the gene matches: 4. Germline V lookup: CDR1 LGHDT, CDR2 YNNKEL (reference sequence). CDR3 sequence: CASSPGQGNSPLHF. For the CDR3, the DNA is TGTGCCAGCAGTCCGGGACAGGGAAATTCACCCCTCCACTTT.

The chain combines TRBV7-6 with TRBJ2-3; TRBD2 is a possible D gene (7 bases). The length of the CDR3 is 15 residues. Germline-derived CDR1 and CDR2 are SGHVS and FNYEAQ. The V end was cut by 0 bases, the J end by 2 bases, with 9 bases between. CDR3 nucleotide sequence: TGTGCCAGCAGCTTAGCGGGGGGGGCCACAGATACGCAGTATTTT. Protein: CASSLAGGATDTQYF.

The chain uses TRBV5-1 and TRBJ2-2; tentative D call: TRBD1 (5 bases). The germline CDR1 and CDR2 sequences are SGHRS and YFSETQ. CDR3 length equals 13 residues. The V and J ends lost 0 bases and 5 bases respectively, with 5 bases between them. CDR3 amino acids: CASSLGQTGELFF. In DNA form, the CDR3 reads TGCGCCAGCAGCTTGGGACAGACCGGGGAGCTGTTTTTT. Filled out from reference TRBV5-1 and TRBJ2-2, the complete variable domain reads KAGVTQTPRYLIKTRGQQVTLSCSPISGHRSVSWYQQTPGQGLQFLFEYFSETQRNKGNFPGRFSGRQFSNSRSEMNVSTLELGDSALYLCASSLGQTGELFFGEGSRLTVL.

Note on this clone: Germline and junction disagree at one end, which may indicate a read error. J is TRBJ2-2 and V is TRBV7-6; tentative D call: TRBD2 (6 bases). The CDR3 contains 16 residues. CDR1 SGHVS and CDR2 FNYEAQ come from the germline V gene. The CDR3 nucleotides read TGTGCCAGCAGCATAGCGGCAGGGTGGAACACCGGGGAGCTGTTTTTT. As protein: CASSIAAGWNTGELFF.

The CDR3 sequence: CATSRDTPGGNEKLFF. CDR3 nucleotides: TGTGCCACCAGCAGAGATACCCCAGGGGGCAATGAAAAACTGTTTTTT. The V call is TRBV15, the J call TRBJ1-4, with 8 bases fitting TRBD1. The CDR3 is 16 amino acids. Germline V gives CDR1 LNHNV, CDR2 YYDKDF (reference sequence). V dropped 0 bases and J dropped 5; count of bases not matched to a gene: 5.

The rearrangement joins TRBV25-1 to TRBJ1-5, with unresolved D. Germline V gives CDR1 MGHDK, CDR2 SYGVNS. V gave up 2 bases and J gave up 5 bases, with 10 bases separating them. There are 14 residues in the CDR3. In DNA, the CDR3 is TGTGCCAGCAGTGAACAACAGTGGGATCAGCCCCAGCATTTT. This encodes CASSEQQWDQPQHF.

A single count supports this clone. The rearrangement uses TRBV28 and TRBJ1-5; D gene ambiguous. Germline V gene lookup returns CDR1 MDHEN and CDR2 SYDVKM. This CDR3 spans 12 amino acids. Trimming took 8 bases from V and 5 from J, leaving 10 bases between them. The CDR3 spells CASFERDQPQHF. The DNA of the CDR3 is TGTGCCAGCTTCGAGCGGGATCAGCCCCAGCATTTT.

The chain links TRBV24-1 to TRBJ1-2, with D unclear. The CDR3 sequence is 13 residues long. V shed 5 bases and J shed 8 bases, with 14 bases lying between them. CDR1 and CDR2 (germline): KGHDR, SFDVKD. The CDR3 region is CATSATEKRGYTF. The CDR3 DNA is TGTGCCACCAGTGCGACCGAGAAGAGAGGCTACACCTTC.

The CDR3 here is CAWTGQNHYGYTF. CDR3 sequence (DNA): TGTGCCTGGACCGGACAGAATCACTATGGCTACACCTTC. The chain recombines TRBV30 with TRBJ1-2, with D perhaps matching TRBD1 (6 bases). The germline gives CDR1 GTSNPN, CDR2 SVGIG (reference sequence). The CDR3 is made up of 13 amino acids. V was trimmed by 4 bases and J by 3 bases, leaving 12 bases between them.

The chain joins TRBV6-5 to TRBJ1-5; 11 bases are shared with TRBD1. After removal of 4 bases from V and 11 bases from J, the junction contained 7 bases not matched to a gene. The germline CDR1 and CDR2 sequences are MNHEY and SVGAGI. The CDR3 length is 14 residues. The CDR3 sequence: CASSSRTGGKAQHF. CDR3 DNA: TGTGCCAGCAGTTCCCGGACAGGGGGCAAGGCCCAGCATTTT.

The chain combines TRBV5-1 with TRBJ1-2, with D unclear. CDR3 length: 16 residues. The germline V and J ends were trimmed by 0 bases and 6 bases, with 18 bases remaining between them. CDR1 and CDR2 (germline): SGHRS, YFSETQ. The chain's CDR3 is CASSLGGHNLKDGYTF. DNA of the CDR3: TGCGCCAGCAGCTTGGGGGGTCATAACCTTAAGGATGGCTACACCTTC.

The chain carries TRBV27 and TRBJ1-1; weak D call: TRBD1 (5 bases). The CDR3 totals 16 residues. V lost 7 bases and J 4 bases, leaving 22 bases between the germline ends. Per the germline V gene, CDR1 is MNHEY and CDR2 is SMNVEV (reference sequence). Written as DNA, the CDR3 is TGTGCCAGCACCCTCCGGAGAGGGGCGGTGGGCACTGAAGCTTTCTTT. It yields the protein CASTLRRGAVGTEAFF.

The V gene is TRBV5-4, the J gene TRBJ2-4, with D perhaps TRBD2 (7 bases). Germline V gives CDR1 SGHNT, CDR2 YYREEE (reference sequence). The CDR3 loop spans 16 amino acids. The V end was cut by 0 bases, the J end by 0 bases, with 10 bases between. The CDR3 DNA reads TGTGCCAGCAGCTTGGACGGGGGGCTAGCCAAAAACATTCAGTACTTC. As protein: CASSLDGGLAKNIQYF.